This entry features one T cell receptor (beta chain) sequence. This specimen comes from a study of blood T cell repertoires in COVID-19. Overall study: Samples of COVID-19 (acute and convalescent) were obtained from the United States, Italy and Spain. From T cells, B-cell-depleted T cells, or PBMCs came the material, which was cDNA or gDNA.

Original processing methods: Nucleated cell number was recorded as an estimate derived from reference gene primer amplification. TCRdb's table, derived via immunoSEQ multiplex PCR, lists solely in-frame clones and lacks some. V and J calls and clone size are given by that table; D and trimming were obtained from the DNA. The table includes 150,000 to 200,000 clones, about 78% detected once. CDR3 length: 13 residues. V shed 5 bases and J 8 bases; nucleotides not matched to a gene: 5. Germline CDR1 KGHSH, CDR2 LQKENI. The source of this sequence is a woman in her forties or fifties with active or convalescent COVID-19. This chain uses TRBV18 with TRBJ1-2, with 10 positions matching TRBD1. Specimen: peripheral blood. The CDR3 DNA is TGTGCCAGCTCATCGGACAGGGGGGGCGGCTACACCTTC. It is translated as CASSSDRGGGYTF.